Listed here are 17 T cell receptor beta chains from one sample, sequenced in a study of Graves' ophthalmopathy and Graves' hyperthyroidism. The sequenced template was RNA, covering the TCR beta CDR3 region. HTBI primers were used in a first-round RT-PCR, which preceded a second-round multiplex PCR. MiXCR was run by TCRdb on the multiplex PCR reads, yielding one entry per CDR3 protein. Among 600,000 to 700,000 distinct CDR3 sequences, about two fifths were seen once, and the ten largest hold around 3.3%. The sequenced sample was peripheral blood. The receptor source for this set is an adult man with Graves' ophthalmopathy.

This clonotype was seen ten or more times. This chain links TRBV7-2 with TRBJ2-5, with 7 bases matching TRBD2. Germline V gene lookup returns CDR1 SGHTA and CDR2 FQGNSA. This CDR3 contains 15 residues. The trim removed 1 base at V and 4 bases at J, leaving 6 bases unmatched. Here the CDR3 DNA reads TGTGCCAGCAGCTTAGTTCCCGGGGAGGGAGAGACCCAGTACTTC. Its protein is CASSLVPGEGETQYF.

This clonotype was seen ten or more times. This chain uses TRBV4-1 with TRBJ1-2; 8 nucleotides align to TRBD1. Germline CDR1 MGHRA, CDR2 YSYEKL. V gave up 3 bases and J gave up 2 bases; unmatched junction bases: 5. CDR3 length: 15 residues. CDR3 bases: TGCGCCAGCAGCCAGGACCGGGACAGGAACTATGGCTACACCTTC. Amino acid sequence: CASSQDRDRNYGYTF.

This clonotype was observed a few times. The V and J genes are TRBV12-3 or TRBV12-4 and TRBJ2-2; unclear D gene. This CDR3 has 14 amino acids. The CDR3: CASGFWENTGELFF. CDR3 nucleotides: TGTGCTAGTGGTTTTTGGGAAAACACCGGGGAGCTGTTTTTT.

About this clonotype itself: At one end the junction does not follow the germline gene, possibly because of a read error. This chain links TRBV5-4 with TRBJ2-6, with no clear D. Germline CDR1 reads SGHNT; CDR2 reads YYREEE (reference sequence). The CDR3 has 22 residues. The CDR3 DNA is TGCGCCAGCAGCCAAGAACCCGACGTTACGTTGAAGGACCGCTCTGGGGCCAACGTCCTGACTTTC. As protein: CASSQEPDVTLKDRSGANVLTF.

Of note for this clonotype: The missing conserved phenylalanine or tryptophan at the end of this CDR3 makes a read error likely. Because the CDR3's place on the DNA is in doubt, the DNA is left out and the CDR3 is given as listed by TCRdb. This chain uses TRBV25-1 with TRBJ1-3; TRBD1, the table's D call, was not compared with the DNA. Termini included, the CDR3 measures 8 amino acids. The V gene's germline CDR1 is MGHDK and CDR2 SYGVNS. The chain's CDR3 is CASRLTGP.

This clonotype was observed many times. V usage is TRBV7-9 and J usage is TRBJ1-2, with a tentative D call TRBD1 (5 bases). Germline V gives CDR1 SEHNR, CDR2 FQNEAQ (reference sequence). The V gene lost 3 bases and the J gene lost 14 bases, with 28 bases spanning the gap. The CDR3 is 16 residues long. CDR3 amino acids: CASSLGVSGTQEPITF. The CDR3 DNA reads as TGTGCCAGCAGCTTGGGAGTGTCCGGGACTCAAGAACCCATAACCTTC.

This clonotype was counted ten times or more. The chain joins TRBV24-1 to TRBJ2-5, with D possibly being TRBD1 or TRBD2 (5 bases each). The V end lost 1 base, the J end lost 5 bases, and 13 bases lay between the germline ends. The CDR3 covers 15 residues. Per germline, CDR1 KGHDR and CDR2 SFDVKD. DNA of the CDR3: TGTGCCACCAGTGATTTTGGACGGGACGGGGAGACCCAGTACTTC. Translated: CATSDFGRDGETQYF.

This clonotype has at least ten counts. The V call is TRBV11-2, the J call TRBJ1-2, with a possible D match to TRBD1 (5 bases). This CDR3 is 13 amino acids long. Trimming removed 5 bases at V and 6 bases at J, with 13 bases between. Germline V gives CDR1 SGHAT, CDR2 FQNNGV. The CDR3 region has the DNA TGTGCCAGCAGCCAAACAGGCGCCGATGGCTACACCTTC. Translation: CASSQTGADGYTF.

This clonotype showed up just a few times. A single base separates this from a much larger clone, so it may be a read error. The chain couples TRBV20-1 to TRBJ1-2; D is possibly TRBD1 (5 bases). Trimming left V 4 bases short and J 2 bases short, with 14 bases between. Germline CDR1 reads DFQATT; CDR2 reads SNEGSKA (reference sequence). The CDR3 sequence is 14 residues long. The CDR3 sequence is CSAKPQETNYGYTF. The CDR3 nucleotides are TGCAGTGCTAAACCACAGGAGACAAACTATGGCTACACCTTC.

This clonotype was counted ten times or more. The CDR3: CASSSSDSTYEQYF. DNA of the CDR3: TGCGCCAGCAGCTCGTCCGACAGTACCTACGAGCAGTACTTC. The genes are TRBV5-1 and TRBJ2-7; a weak D match, TRBD1 (5 bases). Germline CDR1 reads SGHRS; CDR2 reads YFSETQ. Trimming removed 3 bases at V and 2 bases at J, with 12 bases between. The CDR3 length is 14 residues.

This clonotype was recorded at least ten times. This chain joins TRBV2 and TRBJ1-2; a weak D match, TRBD1 (5 bases). CDR1 and CDR2 from the germline V gene are SNHLY and FYNNEI. The CDR3 extends over 12 amino acids. V lost 5 bases to trimming and J lost 4 bases, with 8 bases between them. The DNA for the CDR3 is TGTGCCAGCAGTCCGGACACCTATGGCTACACCTTC. This translates into CASSPDTYGYTF.

V is TRBV24-1 and J is TRBJ1-4, with a weak D call TRBD1 (6 bases). Germline CDR1 is KGHDR and CDR2 is SFDVKD. This CDR3 comprises 17 residues. Between the trimmed V and J ends, which lost 4 bases and 8 bases, there was a span of 22 bases. This CDR3 reads CATSDSRAGDKREKLFF. The CDR3 DNA reads as TGTGCCACCAGTGACTCTCGGGCAGGGGACAAGAGGGAAAAACTGTTTTTT.

This clonotype was seen a handful of times. The gene calls are TRBV7-2 and TRBJ2-3; TRBD1 matches 8 bases. The CDR3 is made up of 16 amino acids. CDR1 and CDR2 from the germline V gene are SGHTA and FQGNSA. The V and J ends lost 5 bases and 5 bases, in that order; junction bases with no gene match: 12. CDR3 nucleotide sequence: TGTGCCAGCAGCATAACGGCGGGGACAGGTCTAGATACGCAGTATTTT. Encoded protein: CASSITAGTGLDTQYF.

This chain connects TRBV2 to TRBJ1-2, with D hard to call. V was pared by 5 bases and J by 6 bases, with 10 bases between. CDR3 length: 12 amino acids. Germline V gene lookup returns CDR1 SNHLY and CDR2 FYNNEI. The CDR3 DNA reads TGTGCCAGCAGTCCCGGTAGGGATGGCTACACCTTC. Translating it yields CASSPGRDGYTF.

Comments on this clonotype: A read error may explain this, as a much larger clone is one base away. The chain links TRBV5-1 to TRBJ1-2; D call uncertain. Germline V gene data show CDR1 as SGHRS and CDR2 as YFSETQ. Trimming removed 2 bases from V and 5 bases from J, with 10 bases in between. This CDR3 comprises 13 residues. The CDR3 nucleotides read TGCGCCAGCAGCTTACGAGACCGTTATGGCTACACCTTC. Its translation is CASSLRDRYGYTF.

The CDR3 is CSADSQGASGYTF. CDR3 DNA: TGCAGCGCCGACTCACAGGGGGCGTCGGGCTACACCTTC. The chain couples TRBV29-1 to TRBJ1-2; TRBD1 matches at 9 bases. Germline loops: CDR1 SQVTM, CDR2 ANQGSEA. The V gene end was trimmed by 7 bases and the J gene end by 8 bases; junction bases not matched to a gene: 11. CDR3 length: 13 amino acids.

This clonotype was counted at least ten times. V is TRBV11-3 and J is TRBJ2-6; 8 nucleotides line up with TRBD1. The CDR3 totals 17 residues. In germline, CDR1 is SGHNT, CDR2 YENEEA. Germline trimming cut 7 bases from V and 6 bases from J; bases unmatched to any gene: 14. For the CDR3, the DNA is TGTGCCAGCACCCAGGGGGCAGGGGCTTTTTTGGCCAACGTCCTGACTTTC. It specifies CASTQGAGAFLANVLTF.